The 14 T cell receptor beta chains below come from one sample, sequenced in a study of blood T cell repertoires in COVID-19 (dated by TCRdb to about 2020). Libraries came from the immunoSEQ multiplex PCR assay. TCRdb re-hosts the immuneACCESS table, in-frame sequences only. Its copies lack some clones; in the studies checked, an unresolved V gene accounts for under half of them, and the cause for the rest is not known. The sample table shows 200,000 to 300,000 clones, and 84% are seen once. The top ten constitute about 2.3% of the sample. The source material was peripheral blood. These receptors all come from a man aged 40-55 years who had recovered from COVID-19.

The rearrangement links TRBV18 to TRBJ2-5; the D gene is possibly TRBD2 (5 bases). The germline V gene has CDR1 KGHSH and CDR2 LQKENI. V lost 3 bases and J 0 bases, leaving 8 bases between the germline ends. CDR3 length equals 14 residues. CDR3 in amino acids: CASSPVGNQETQYF. CDR3 coding DNA: TGTGCCAGCTCACCCGTCGGGAACCAAGAGACCCAGTACTTC.

This clone was recorded only once. V is TRBV7-2 and J is TRBJ2-1, with 14 bases lining up with TRBD2. Germline values: CDR1 SGHTA, CDR2 FQGNSA. The CDR3 is 16 amino acids. V was clipped by 5 bases and J by 8 bases; unmatched bases: 8. Here the CDR3 DNA reads TGTGCCAGCAGCCCATCCGGGACTAGCGGGAGTTATGAGCAGTTCTTC. Translating it yields CASSPSGTSGSYEQFF.

In its sample, this clone was seen once. The chain couples TRBV30 to TRBJ1-5; 7 bases line up with TRBD1. Germline-derived CDR1 and CDR2 are GTSNPN and SVGIG (reference sequence). V shed 5 bases and J 4 bases; nucleotides not matched to a gene: 8. The CDR3 is 14 amino acids. The CDR3 bases are TGTGCCTGGCGACAGGGCGGGCGGAATCAGCCCCAGCATTTT. Amino acids: CAWRQGGRNQPQHF. Together with reference TRBV30 and TRBJ1-5, the CDR3 gives the full variable domain: SQTIHQWPATLVQPVGSPLSLECTVEGTSNPNLYWYRQAAGRGLQLLFYSVGIGQISSEVPQNLSASRPQDRQFILSSKKLLLSDSGFYLCAWRQGGRNQPQHFGDGTRLSIL.

CDR3 DNA sequence: TGTGCCAGCTGGGGAGCTAGCGGGAGCTACGAGCAGTACTTC. Its protein is CASWGASGSYEQYF. V gene TRBV5-8 combines with J gene TRBJ2-7, with 10 bases fitting TRBD2. With V trimmed by 7 bases and J by 3 bases, 7 bases remained unmatched. The germline gives CDR1 SGHTS, CDR2 YDEGEE. The CDR3 runs to 14 residues.

The gene calls are TRBV19 and TRBJ2-1; weak D call: TRBD2 (7 bases). From germline, CDR1 is LNHDA and CDR2 SQIVND (reference sequence). This CDR3 has 17 residues. V was trimmed by 1 base and J by 4 bases, leaving 17 bases between them. The CDR3 is CASSIVGAAGIYNEQFF. CDR3 coding DNA: TGTGCCAGTAGTATAGTGGGGGCAGCGGGGATTTACAATGAGCAGTTCTTC.

This chain links TRBV29-1 with TRBJ1-2; perhaps TRBD1 as D (6 bases). The CDR3 covers 13 residues. Germline assignment: CDR1 SQVTM and CDR2 ANQGSEA. Trimming pared 6 bases from V and 7 bases from J, leaving 18 bases between. In DNA form, the CDR3 reads TGCAGCGTACTTCACAGGGATCTGTCTGGCTACACCTTC. It codes for CSVLHRDLSGYTF.

The chain combines TRBV2 with TRBJ2-7; 9 positions agree with TRBD2. The CDR3 extends over 16 amino acids. V lost 4 bases to trimming and J lost 0 bases; unmatched junction nucleotides: 7. Germline V lookup: CDR1 SNHLY, CDR2 FYNNEI. The CDR3 reads CASSALAGVLSYEQYF. In DNA, the CDR3 is TGTGCCAGCAGTGCCTTAGCGGGGGTCCTCTCCTACGAGCAGTACTTC.

The chain joins TRBV6-1 to TRBJ1-4; 7 nucleotides agree with TRBD1. Per germline, CDR1 MNHNS and CDR2 SASEGT. This CDR3 region has 17 residues. J was trimmed by 3 bases and V by 4 bases; bases with no gene match: 11. CDR3 coding DNA: TGTGCCAGCAGTGCGATCCGAGGGGGGACAGCTAATGAAAAACTGTTTTTT. Translating gives CASSAIRGGTANEKLFF.

The chain is built from TRBV29-1 and TRBJ2-5, with a tentative D call TRBD2 (5 bases). Per the germline V gene, CDR1 is SQVTM and CDR2 is ANQGSEA. The V gene lost 3 bases and the J gene lost 7 bases, with 15 bases spanning the gap. This CDR3 contains 13 residues. CDR3 loop: CSVDRGTAGTQYF. In DNA, the CDR3 is TGCAGCGTTGATCGGGGAACGGCGGGGACCCAGTACTTC.

The chain links TRBV18 to TRBJ2-7; weak D call: TRBD1 (5 bases). CDR3 length: 14 residues. Trimming took 3 bases from V and 3 from J, leaving 12 bases between them. Per the germline V gene, CDR1 is KGHSH and CDR2 is LQKENI. The CDR3 reads CASSPRWQGYEQYF. The CDR3 bases are TGTGCCAGCTCACCGAGGTGGCAGGGCTACGAGCAGTACTTC.

This clone was counted once. V gene TRBV7-2 combines with J gene TRBJ1-2; perhaps TRBD1 as D (5 bases). The V and J ends lost 2 bases and 6 bases respectively, with 13 bases between them. Germline CDR1 is SGHTA and CDR2 is FQGNSA. The CDR3 has 14 residues. The CDR3 nucleotides read TGTGCCAGCAGCTTATGGCAGGGTATAGATGGCTACACCTTC. It translates to CASSLWQGIDGYTF.

This clone was detected once. The CDR3 is CASSLMASRAEAFF. The DNA of the CDR3 is TGTGCCAGCAGCTTAATGGCGTCACGGGCTGAAGCTTTCTTT. The chain has TRBV7-9 and TRBJ1-1; no clear D gene. This CDR3 spans 14 amino acids. V was clipped by 2 bases and J by 6 bases, with 13 bases between them. Germline V gene data show CDR1 as SEHNR and CDR2 as FQNEAQ (reference sequence).

This clone came up a few times. The gene calls are TRBV4-1 and TRBJ1-1, with 7 bases that match TRBD1. Germline V gene data show CDR1 as MGHRA and CDR2 as YSYEKL. V gave up 2 bases and J gave up 1 base; unmatched junction bases: 7. CDR3 length equals 16 residues. The CDR3 loop reads CASSQSTGTANTEAFF. In nucleotides, the CDR3 is TGCGCCAGCAGCCAAAGTACCGGGACAGCGAACACTGAAGCTTTCTTT.

The chain joins TRBV19 to TRBJ2-6, with TRBD1 matching over 11 bases. The CDR3 consists of 19 residues. V lost 6 bases, J lost 2 bases, and 12 bases stayed unmatched. In germline, CDR1 is LNHDA, CDR2 SQIVND (reference sequence). CDR3 protein: CASRNPSGQGVPGANVLTF. The DNA for the CDR3 is TGTGCCAGTAGGAACCCCTCGGGACAGGGGGTTCCTGGGGCCAACGTCCTGACTTTC. Full variable domain (remainder filled in from reference TRBV19 and TRBJ2-6): DGGITQSPKYLFRKEGQNVTLSCEQNLNHDAMYWYRQDPGQGLRLIYYSQIVNDFQKGDIAEGYSVSREKKESFPLTVTSAQKNPTAFYLCASRNPSGQGVPGANVLTFGAGSRLTVL.